This TCR beta chain was captured by sequencing in a study of blood T cells in healthy people across ages. In the case of this clonotype: What it recognizes is unknown.

This CDR3 region has 13 residues. V was cut by 10 bases and J by 2 bases, with 15 bases left in between. CDR1 and CDR2 from the germline V gene are ENHRY and SYGVKD. PCR was performed a second time for about 7 to 12 cycles using a sample-barcoded 5' primer and a J-beta primer mix. One entry per CDR3 protein results from TCRdb running MiXCR on the 5' RACE reads. The data contain 1.5 million or so distinct CDR3 sequences, under 55% of them singletons. Study results and caveats: Diversity of TCR beta correlated strongly with naive T cell percentage.

The source material was blood. This TCR was recovered from a woman younger than 35 in good health. The V gene is TRBV10-3, the J gene TRBJ2-7, with D possibly being TRBD1 or TRBD2 (5 bases each). DNA for the CDR3: TGTGCCACCTCAGGGACCCCGACCTACGAGCAGTACTTC. Encoded protein: CATSGTPTYEQYF.